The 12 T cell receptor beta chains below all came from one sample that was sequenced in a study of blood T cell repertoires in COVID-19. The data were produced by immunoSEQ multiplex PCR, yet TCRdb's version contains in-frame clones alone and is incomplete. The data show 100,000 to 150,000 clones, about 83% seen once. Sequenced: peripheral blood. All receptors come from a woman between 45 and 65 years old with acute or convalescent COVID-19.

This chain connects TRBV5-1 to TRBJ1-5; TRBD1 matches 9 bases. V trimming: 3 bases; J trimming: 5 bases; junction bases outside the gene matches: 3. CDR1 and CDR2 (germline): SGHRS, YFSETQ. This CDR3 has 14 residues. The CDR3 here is CASSWGQGDQPQHF. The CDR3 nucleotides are TGCGCCAGCAGCTGGGGACAGGGTGATCAGCCCCAGCATTTT.

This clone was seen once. Here the CDR3 DNA reads TGTGCCAGCAGCTTAACCTCGAGCTCCTACAATGAGCAGTTCTTC. It yields the protein CASSLTSSSYNEQFF. The chain is built from TRBV7-2 and TRBJ2-1; D unresolved. Germline V gene lookup returns CDR1 SGHTA and CDR2 FQGNSA. The V end was cut by 2 bases, the J end by 0 bases, with 8 bases between. The CDR3 covers 15 residues.

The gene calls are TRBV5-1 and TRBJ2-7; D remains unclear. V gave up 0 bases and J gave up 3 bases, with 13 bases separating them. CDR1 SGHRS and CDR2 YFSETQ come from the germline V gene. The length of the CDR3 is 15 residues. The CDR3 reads CASSLVPQSHYEQYF. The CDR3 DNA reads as TGCGCCAGCAGCTTGGTTCCCCAATCCCACTACGAGCAGTACTTC. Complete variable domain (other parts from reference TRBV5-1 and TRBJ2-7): KAGVTQTPRYLIKTRGQQVTLSCSPISGHRSVSWYQQTPGQGLQFLFEYFSETQRNKGNFPGRFSGRQFSNSRSEMNVSTLELGDSALYLCASSLVPQSHYEQYFGPGTRLTVT.

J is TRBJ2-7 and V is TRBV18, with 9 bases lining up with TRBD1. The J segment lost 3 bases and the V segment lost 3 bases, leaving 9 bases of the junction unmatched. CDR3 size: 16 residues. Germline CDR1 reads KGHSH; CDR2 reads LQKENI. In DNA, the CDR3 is TGTGCCAGCTCACCTGGACAGGGGCGAAAATACTACGAGCAGTACTTC. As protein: CASSPGQGRKYYEQYF.

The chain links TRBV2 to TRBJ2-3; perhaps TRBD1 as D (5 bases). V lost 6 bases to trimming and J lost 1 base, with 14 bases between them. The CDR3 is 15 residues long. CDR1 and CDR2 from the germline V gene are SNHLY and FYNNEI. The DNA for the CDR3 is TGTGCCAGCAGCCCGATTAGCAGGGGCACAGATACGCAGTATTTT. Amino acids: CASSPISRGTDTQYF.

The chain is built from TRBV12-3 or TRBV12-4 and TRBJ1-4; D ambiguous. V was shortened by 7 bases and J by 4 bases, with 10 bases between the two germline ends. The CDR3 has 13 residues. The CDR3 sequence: CASTTGFNEKLFF. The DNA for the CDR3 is TGTGCCAGCACCACGGGATTTAATGAAAAACTGTTTTTT.

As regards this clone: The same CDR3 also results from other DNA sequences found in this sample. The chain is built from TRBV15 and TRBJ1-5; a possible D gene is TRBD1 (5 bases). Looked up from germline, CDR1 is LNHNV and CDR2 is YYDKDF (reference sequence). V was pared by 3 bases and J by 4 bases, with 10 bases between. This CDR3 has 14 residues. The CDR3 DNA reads TGTGCCACCAGCAGGCCCGGGGGGAATCAGCCCCAGCATTTT. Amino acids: CATSRPGGNQPQHF.

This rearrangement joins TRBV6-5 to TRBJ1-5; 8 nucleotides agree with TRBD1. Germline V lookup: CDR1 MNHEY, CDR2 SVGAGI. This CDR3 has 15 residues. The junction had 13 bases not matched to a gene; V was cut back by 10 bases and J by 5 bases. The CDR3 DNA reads TGTGCCACTACAGAAAGGGACAGGACTCATCAGCCCCAGCATTTT. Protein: CATTERDRTHQPQHF.

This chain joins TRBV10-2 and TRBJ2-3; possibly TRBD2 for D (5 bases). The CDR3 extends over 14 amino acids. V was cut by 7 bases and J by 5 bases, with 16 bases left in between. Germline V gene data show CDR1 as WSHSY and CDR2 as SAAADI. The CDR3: CASMSHTGEDTQYF. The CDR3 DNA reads TGCGCCAGCATGTCCCATACCGGGGAAGATACGCAGTATTTT.

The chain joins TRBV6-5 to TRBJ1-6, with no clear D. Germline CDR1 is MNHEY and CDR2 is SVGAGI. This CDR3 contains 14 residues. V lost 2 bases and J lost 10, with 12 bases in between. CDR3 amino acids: CASSYAGVESPLHF. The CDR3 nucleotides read TGTGCCAGCAGTTACGCAGGCGTAGAATCACCCCTCCACTTT.

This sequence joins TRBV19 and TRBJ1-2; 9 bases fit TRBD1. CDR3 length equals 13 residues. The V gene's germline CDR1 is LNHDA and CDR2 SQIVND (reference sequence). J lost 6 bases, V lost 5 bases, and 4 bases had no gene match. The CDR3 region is CASSQGTGHGYTF. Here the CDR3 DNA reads TGTGCCAGTAGTCAGGGGACAGGGCATGGCTACACCTTC. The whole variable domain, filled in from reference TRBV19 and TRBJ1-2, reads DGGITQSPKYLFRKEGQNVTLSCEQNLNHDAMYWYRQDPGQGLRLIYYSQIVNDFQKGDIAEGYSVSREKKESFPLTVTSAQKNPTAFYLCASSQGTGHGYTFGSGTRLTVV.

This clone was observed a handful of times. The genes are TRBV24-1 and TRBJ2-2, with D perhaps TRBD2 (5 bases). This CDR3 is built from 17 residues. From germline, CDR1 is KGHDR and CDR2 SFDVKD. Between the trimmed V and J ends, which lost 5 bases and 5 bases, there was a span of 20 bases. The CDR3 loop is CATSGPRTGYTTGELFF. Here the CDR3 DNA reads TGTGCCACCAGTGGTCCCCGTACGGGGTATACTACCGGGGAGCTGTTTTTT.